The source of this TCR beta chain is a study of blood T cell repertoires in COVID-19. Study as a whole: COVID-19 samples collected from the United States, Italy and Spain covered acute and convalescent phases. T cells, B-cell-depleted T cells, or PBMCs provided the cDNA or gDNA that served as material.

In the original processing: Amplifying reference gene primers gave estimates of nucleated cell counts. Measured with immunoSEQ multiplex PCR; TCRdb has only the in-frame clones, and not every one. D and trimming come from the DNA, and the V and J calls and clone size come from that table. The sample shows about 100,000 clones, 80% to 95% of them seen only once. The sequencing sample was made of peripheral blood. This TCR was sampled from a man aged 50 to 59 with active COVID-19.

CDR3 sequence: CSVEPGLHTDTQYF. The CDR3 DNA is TGCAGCGTTGAACCGGGACTACACACAGATACGCAGTATTTT. This chain joins TRBV29-1 and TRBJ2-3, with 7 bases identical to TRBD2. Unmatched junction bases numbered 4, after V lost 2 bases and J lost 2 bases. The CDR3 length is 14 residues. Germline V gene lookup returns CDR1 SQVTM and CDR2 ANQGSEA.